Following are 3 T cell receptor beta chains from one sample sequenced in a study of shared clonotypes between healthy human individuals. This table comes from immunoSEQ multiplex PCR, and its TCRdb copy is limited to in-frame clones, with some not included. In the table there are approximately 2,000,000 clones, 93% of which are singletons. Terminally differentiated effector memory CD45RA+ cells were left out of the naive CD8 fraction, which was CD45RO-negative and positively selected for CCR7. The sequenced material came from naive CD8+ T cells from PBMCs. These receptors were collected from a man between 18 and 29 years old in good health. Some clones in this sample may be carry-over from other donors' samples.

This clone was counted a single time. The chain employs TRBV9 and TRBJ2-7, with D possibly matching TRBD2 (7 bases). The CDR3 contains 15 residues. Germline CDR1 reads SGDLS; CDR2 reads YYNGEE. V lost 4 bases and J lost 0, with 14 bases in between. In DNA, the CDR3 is TGTGCCAGCAGCCTGGGAGGGGGGAACTCCTACGAGCAGTACTTC. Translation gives CASSLGGGNSYEQYF.

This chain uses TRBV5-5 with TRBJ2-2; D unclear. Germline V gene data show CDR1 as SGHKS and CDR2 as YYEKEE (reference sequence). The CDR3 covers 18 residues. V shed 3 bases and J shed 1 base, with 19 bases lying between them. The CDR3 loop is CASSYYSGRTQNTGELFF. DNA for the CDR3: TGTGCCAGCAGCTATTATTCTGGCCGGACGCAGAACACCGGGGAGCTGTTTTTT.

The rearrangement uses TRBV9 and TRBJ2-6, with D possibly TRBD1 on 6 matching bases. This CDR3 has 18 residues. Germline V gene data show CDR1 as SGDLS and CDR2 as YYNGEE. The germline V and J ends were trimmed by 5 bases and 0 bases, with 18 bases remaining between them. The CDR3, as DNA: TGTGCCAGCAGGAATCCCCCGACAGGAGACTCTGGGGCCAACGTCCTGACTTTC. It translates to CASRNPPTGDSGANVLTF.